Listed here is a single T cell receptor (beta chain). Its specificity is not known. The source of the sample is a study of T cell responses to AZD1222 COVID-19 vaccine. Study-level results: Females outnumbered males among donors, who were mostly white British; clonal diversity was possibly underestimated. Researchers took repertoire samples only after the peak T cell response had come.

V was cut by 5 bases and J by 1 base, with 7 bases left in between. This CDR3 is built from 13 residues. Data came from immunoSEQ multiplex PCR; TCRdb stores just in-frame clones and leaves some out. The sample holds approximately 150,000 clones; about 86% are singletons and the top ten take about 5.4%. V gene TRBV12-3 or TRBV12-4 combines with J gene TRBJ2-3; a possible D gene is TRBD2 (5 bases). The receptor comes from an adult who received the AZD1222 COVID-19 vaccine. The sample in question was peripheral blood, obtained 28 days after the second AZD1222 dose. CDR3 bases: TGTGCCAGCAGTAGAGCGGGCACAGATACGCAGTATTTT. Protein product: CASSRAGTDTQYF.